The entry below describes one T cell receptor beta chain. The data originate from a study of blood T cell repertoires in COVID-19. The CDR3 has 13 residues. Trimming shortened V by 2 bases and J by 4 bases, and 8 bases separated the two germline ends. The germline V gene encodes CDR1 LGHNA and CDR2 YSLEER. Clones were read by immunoSEQ multiplex PCR, and TCRdb kept only the in-frame ones, dropping some. The table records 300,000 to 450,000 clones, approximately 88% of them present only once. The sample consisted of peripheral blood. The chain carries TRBV4-3 and TRBJ1-2; weak D call: TRBD1 (5 bases). The source is a woman younger than 45 with COVID-19, enrolled during active disease. The CDR3 region is CASSQQGLYGYTF. CDR3 in DNA: TGCGCCAGCAGCCAACAGGGCCTCTATGGCTACACCTTC.